The following is a TCR beta chain sequence with its context. What antigen it recognizes has not been identified. One base away there is no much larger clone; base qualities are not given. Using the deep immunoSEQ assay, TCR CDR3 regions were amplified from genomic DNA by multiplex PCR. Extracted genomic DNA from each cell subset was distributed evenly across all wells of several immunoSEQ 96-well plates, and each plate was treated as a replicate. For sorted subsets, 200 to 250 ng of genomic DNA, equivalent to about 30,000 T cell genomes, went into each replicate PCR. Purified libraries were measured with a Qubit 3.0 fluorometer, size-checked on a Bioanalyzer 2100, and measured again with the KAPA Library Quantification kit. Each immunoSEQ 96-well plate was sequenced on its own single-read 150-cycle Illumina NextSeq 550 flow cell. Regarding the original processing steps: Because the immunoSEQ output included only junctional sequences and no quality scores, the filtering could not be the same as the filtering used for full-length reads. To assign V/J genes and CDR3, sequences were annotated against IMGT germline references using PyIR, a Python wrapper for IgBLAST v1.9. Any read was removed if the V/J assignment was weak (E-value above 1e-6), the CDR3 was missing, or the read contained stop codons, out-of-frame junctions, or ambiguous translated residues. V3J clonotypes were defined by identical inferred V gene, J gene, and CDR3 amino acid sequence. Percentage overlap between repertoires was calculated by dividing the number of shared unique clonotypes by the size of the smaller repertoire. Repertoire richness was assessed with RTK rarefaction, the Chao1 estimator, and Recon v2.1 estimates of unobserved clonotypes. Generation probabilities for all TCRbeta clonotypes obtained by the gDNA method from a handful of donors were computed using OLGA. The table comes from immuneACCESS by way of TCRdb, which keeps in-frame sequences with V and J called. Part of the clones is missing from these tables; in studies checked, under half for an unresolved V gene and the rest for unknown reasons. V and J calls and clone size are copied from that table; D and trimming were computed from the DNA. The table for this sample lists about 1 million clones; 65% to 75% of them were counted only once. Approximately 1.5% of the sample is held by the ten biggest clonotypes.

Healthy HIV-negative adults with no recently reported acute infections or vaccinations were included as donors. Every donor was a Caucasian adult residing in Nashville, Tennessee, USA. CD4+ T cells were enriched by magnetic negative selection, after which naive cells were positively selected on CD45RA and the negative fraction was taken as the memory subset. After blood collection by leukapheresis, PBMCs were isolated using Ficoll-Histopaque density gradient centrifugation and then cryopreserved in the vapor phase of liquid nitrogen. Analytical flow cytometry was used to check the purity and quantity of every magnetically sorted T cell population. Genomic DNA was isolated from every sorted fraction and measured by UV absorbance on a Nanodrop 2000c. The sample originates from a study of shared clonotypes between healthy human individuals (dated by TCRdb to 2018 to 2020). About the investigation overall: The cohort included three men and two women between 18 and 49 years of age. Per donor, three plates each were used for CD4 naive and CD4 memory, two for CD8 naive, and one for CD8 memory. Blood TCR repertoires of about 5 healthy adults were deeply sequenced to estimate repertoire size and the extent of clonotype sharing between individuals. Libraries were prepared and TCR repertoires were sequenced by different laboratories using diverse techniques, in order to increase sequencing depth and limit assay-specific biases. Between about 0.9 and 9 billion PBMCs per donor were obtained by leukapheresis. General study outcomes and caveats: Compared with non-shared clonotypes, clonotypes shared by all four sorted-subset donors had higher generation probabilities. The genetic and exposure-history diversity represented was limited by the small number of donors. Even with the large sequencing depth, rarefaction of the sorted-subset datasets indicated that sequencing was incomplete. Sampling was restricted to blood, and TCR repertoires in tissue are likely to differ from TCR repertoires in blood. Larger estimated clonotype richness was generally found for naive subsets than for memory subsets. Pairwise subsampling indicated that sequencing depth was expected to affect the degree of clonotype sharing among donors. Across a few donors, roughly 5.1% of naive CD4, roughly 3.4% of naive CD8, 2.3% of memory CD4, and roughly 0.41% of memory CD8 clonotypes were shared.

The CDR3 has 16 amino acids, counting the end cysteine and phenylalanine. Only the CDR3 DNA stays, 48 bases, in frame from base 1. This sequence uses TRBV21-1 and TRBJ2-7; TRBD2, the table's D call, was not compared with the DNA. TRBV21-1 is a pseudogene segment. What was sequenced was memory CD4+ T cells sorted from blood. Read against the paper, the sample's cell subset or site label means: CD45RA-negative fraction. The TCR originated in a man aged 18 to 30 in good health. This receptor carries the CDR3 CASSKTEAGRDYEQYF. The nucleotide sequence is TGTGCCAGCAGCAAAACGGAAGCGGGGAGGGACTACGAGCAGTACTTC.